A single sample is the source of the 17 T cell receptor beta chains below, sequenced in a study of blood T cell repertoires in COVID-19. Assay used: immunoSEQ multiplex PCR; TCRdb lists only in-frame clones, some missing. The table lists over 200,000 clones, roughly 84% of them singletons. Sequencing was performed on peripheral blood. The receptors derive from a man aged 35 to 55 with active or convalescent COVID-19.

The chain employs TRBV7-3 and TRBJ2-3; D gene ambiguous. The V end was cut by 3 bases, the J end by 4 bases, with 5 bases between. CDR1 is SGHTA, CDR2 FQGTGA, per germline. The CDR3 has 12 amino acids. The CDR3 nucleotides read TGTGCCAGCAGCTTTCTAGCAGATACGCAGTATTTT. Protein sequence: CASSFLADTQYF.

The CDR3 bases are TGTGCCAGTAATCTGGGACTAGACTACAATGAGCAGTTCTTC. Translation: CASNLGLDYNEQFF. The rearrangement joins TRBV19 to TRBJ2-1; TRBD2 matches at 8 bases. The CDR3 length is 14 residues. V shed 7 bases, J shed 3 bases, and the junction held 5 bases outside the gene matches. The germline gives CDR1 LNHDA, CDR2 SQIVND (reference sequence).

The rearrangement links TRBV6-5 to TRBJ1-2; TRBD1 agrees at 11 bases. V lost 10 bases to trimming and J lost 13 bases; unmatched junction nucleotides: 14. Germline lookup yields CDR1 MNHEY and CDR2 SVGAGI. The CDR3 length is 13 residues. The CDR3 reads CATITRDRGTCTF. CDR3 in DNA: TGTGCCACCATCACCCGGGACAGGGGGACCTGCACCTTC.

The chain uses TRBV6-1 and TRBJ2-3; D is possibly TRBD2 (6 bases). Trimming removed 2 bases at V and 3 bases at J, with 15 bases between. CDR1 MNHNS and CDR2 SASEGT come from the germline V gene. CDR3 length equals 16 residues. The CDR3 region is CASSEPAGTTTDTQYF. In DNA form, the CDR3 reads TGTGCCAGCAGTGAACCCGCGGGGACCACAACAGATACGCAGTATTTT.

The chain carries TRBV4-1 and TRBJ2-7; 8 bases map to TRBD1. J lost 3 bases, V lost 5 bases, and 9 bases had no gene match. CDR1 is MGHRA, CDR2 YSYEKL, per germline. The CDR3 length is 15 residues. The CDR3 protein is CASSSEDRVHYEQYF. The CDR3 DNA sequence: TGCGCCAGCAGCTCCGAGGACAGGGTTCACTACGAGCAGTACTTC.

The V gene is TRBV7-9, the J gene TRBJ2-7; 7 positions agree with TRBD1. This CDR3 is 13 amino acids long. The V gene end was trimmed by 1 base and the J gene end by 6 bases; junction bases not matched to a gene: 3. Germline V gene data show CDR1 as SEHNR and CDR2 as FQNEAQ (reference sequence). CDR3 region: CASSLGQGLEQYF. CDR3 DNA: TGTGCCAGCAGCTTAGGACAGGGCCTCGAGCAGTACTTC. The variable domain in full, completed from reference TRBV7-9 and TRBJ2-7, reads DTGVSQNPRHKITKRGQNVTFRCDPISEHNRLYWYRQTLGQGPEFLTYFQNEAQLEKSRLLSDRFSAERPKGSFSTLEIQRTEQGDSAMYLCASSLGQGLEQYFGPGTRLTVT.

The J gene is TRBJ2-2, the V gene TRBV2, with 8 bases matching TRBD1. V shed 5 bases, J shed 5 bases, and the junction held 7 bases outside the gene matches. Germline V gene lookup returns CDR1 SNHLY and CDR2 FYNNEI. The CDR3 runs to 15 residues. The CDR3: CASSPDRVTTGELFF. CDR3 DNA: TGTGCCAGCAGTCCGGACAGGGTAACGACCGGGGAGCTGTTTTTT.

The J gene is TRBJ2-2, the V gene TRBV19; the match to TRBD2 covers 8 bases. Per the germline V gene, CDR1 is LNHDA and CDR2 is SQIVND (reference sequence). The CDR3 is made up of 15 amino acids. V shed 5 bases, J shed 4 bases, and the junction held 6 bases outside the gene matches. CDR3 coding DNA: TGTGCCAGTAGTGGGAGCGGGAGATCCACCGGGGAGCTGTTTTTT. Translating gives CASSGSGRSTGELFF.

The chain has TRBV6-2 or TRBV6-3 and TRBJ2-7; possibly TRBD2 for D (5 bases). The CDR3 covers 16 residues. Germline-derived CDR1 and CDR2 are MNHEY and SVGEGT. Trimming removed 0 bases from V and 3 bases from J, with 15 bases in between. As DNA, the CDR3 is TGTGCCAGCAGTTACTCCTTACGCACCGGGGTCTACGAGCAGTACTTC. This gives the protein CASSYSLRTGVYEQYF.

The chain is built from TRBV7-8 and TRBJ2-1; the match to TRBD1 covers 7 bases. CDR1 SGHVS and CDR2 FQNEAQ come from the germline V gene. The length of the CDR3 is 16 residues. J was trimmed by 3 bases and V by 2 bases; bases with no gene match: 7. The DNA of the CDR3 is TGTGCCAGCAGCTTACCTGGGGGACAGTTCTACAATGAGCAGTTCTTC. Protein: CASSLPGGQFYNEQFF.

V is TRBV13 and J is TRBJ1-1; 9 nucleotides agree with TRBD1. Per germline, CDR1 PRHDT and CDR2 FYEKMQ (reference sequence). The J segment lost 5 bases and the V segment lost 5 bases, leaving 9 bases of the junction unmatched. The CDR3 totals 15 residues. For the CDR3, the DNA is TGTGCCAGCAGCACCGACTACAGGGGGCGGACTGAAGCTTTCTTT. Encoded protein: CASSTDYRGRTEAFF.

With regard to this clone: The sample has other DNA sequences that encode this CDR3 too. This sequence joins TRBV5-1 and TRBJ2-1, with 8 bases fitting TRBD2. Germline V lookup: CDR1 SGHRS, CDR2 YFSETQ. V was pared by 2 bases and J by 7 bases, with 8 bases of the junction left unmatched. The CDR3 loop spans 15 amino acids. The CDR3: CASSFLAGGGNEQFF. DNA for the CDR3: TGCGCCAGCAGCTTTCTGGCGGGAGGAGGTAATGAGCAGTTCTTC. The complete variable domain, with remaining parts taken from reference TRBV5-1 and TRBJ2-1, reads KAGVTQTPRYLIKTRGQQVTLSCSPISGHRSVSWYQQTPGQGLQFLFEYFSETQRNKGNFPGRFSGRQFSNSRSEMNVSTLELGDSALYLCASSFLAGGGNEQFFGPGTRLTVL.

The chain recombines TRBV2 with TRBJ2-4, with D unresolved. The germline CDR1 and CDR2 sequences are SNHLY and FYNNEI. The CDR3 totals 16 residues. Trimming stripped 3 bases from V and 7 bases from J, with 19 bases between. CDR3 protein: CASSDPTPGGVNIQYF. The CDR3 DNA reads as TGTGCCAGCAGTGATCCCACACCTGGCGGCGTTAACATTCAGTACTTC.

The V and J genes are TRBV11-2 and TRBJ1-4; no definite D call. The CDR3 extends over 13 amino acids. CDR1 and CDR2 (germline): SGHAT, FQNNGV. Trimming shortened V by 2 bases and J by 7 bases, and 8 bases separated the two germline ends. The CDR3: CASSLSQVEKLFF. The CDR3 nucleotides read TGTGCCAGCAGCTTAAGTCAGGTTGAAAAACTGTTTTTT. Together with reference TRBV11-2 and TRBJ1-4, the CDR3 gives the full variable domain: EAGVAQSPRYKIIEKRQSVAFWCNPISGHATLYWYQQILGQGPKLLIQFQNNGVVDDSQLPKDRFSAERLKGVDSTLKIQPAKLEDSAVYLCASSLSQVEKLFFGSGTQLSVL.

CDR3 protein: CASSQEVGEETQYF. In nucleotides, the CDR3 is TGCGCCAGCAGCCAAGAAGTGGGAGAGGAGACCCAGTACTTC. V is TRBV4-1 and J is TRBJ2-5; perhaps TRBD2 as D (5 bases). Germline CDR1 reads MGHRA; CDR2 reads YSYEKL. CDR3 length: 14 amino acids. Between the trimmed V and J ends, which lost 0 bases and 5 bases, there was a span of 10 bases.

This rearrangement joins TRBV19 to TRBJ1-5; D gene unclear. This CDR3 has 15 amino acids. With 3 bases removed from V and 3 bases from J, the gap between germline ends came to 12 bases. Germline CDR1 LNHDA, CDR2 SQIVND (reference sequence). The CDR3 DNA is TGTGCCAGTAGTATTATGGGTAGCCTCAATCAGCCCCAGCATTTT. As protein: CASSIMGSLNQPQHF.

The V and J genes are TRBV6-5 and TRBJ1-2; weak D call: TRBD1 (6 bases). In germline, CDR1 is MNHEY, CDR2 SVGAGI. Trimming stripped 6 bases from V and 11 bases from J, with 22 bases between. The CDR3 runs to 14 residues. As DNA, the CDR3 is TGTGCCAGCAGCTCAGGGGCAGGGGCCATATTTTACACCTTC. Translated, it gives CASSSGAGAIFYTF.